A selection of T cell receptor beta chains follows, all from one sample in a study of cytomegalovirus exposure and HLA in healthy donors. Generated by immunoSEQ multiplex PCR, the TCRdb table keeps only in-frame clones and is missing some. The data hold about 190,000 clones, with over 70% observed a single time. The sequencing sample was made of PBMCs. The receptor source for this set is a woman aged 18-29 years in good health and CMV-seronegative. Both conserved end residues are part of each CDR3. A D gene is named only where the DNA matches it firmly. Size is omitted from some rows. Given values are once, few, many or a class for expanded clones.

D gene | clone size | J gene | V gene | CDR3 DNA | CDR3 protein
NA | NA | TRBJ2-5 | TRBV19 | TGTGCCAGTAGTATTACAGGAGCCATCCAAGAGACCCAGTACTTC | CASSITGAIQETQYF
NA | NA | TRBJ2-1 | TRBV5-6 | TGTGCCAGCAGCTTCACTGATGAGCAGTTCTTC | CASSFTDEQFF
NA | NA | TRBJ2-2 | TRBV28 | TGTGCCAGCAGTGAGTTCACCGGGGAGCTGTTTTTT | CASSEFTGELFF
NA | NA | TRBJ2-7 | TRBV4-3 | TGCGACAGCAGCCAAGATTCAGATTACGAGCAGTACTTC | CDSSQDSDYEQYF
TRBD2 | NA | TRBJ2-7 | TRBV2 | TGTGCCAGCAGCCCGGGTGGATTAGTCGGGACTAGTAGTTGGGAGCAGTACTTC | CASSPGGLVGTSSWEQYF
NA | NA | TRBJ1-5 | TRBV2 | TGTGCCAGCACCCCCGGCAGGGGCAATCAGCCCCAGCATTTT | CASTPGRGNQPQHF
TRBD2 | NA | TRBJ2-3 | TRBV28 | TGTGCCAGCACGACTAGCGGAAGCACAGATACGCAGTATTTT | CASTTSGSTDTQYF
NA | NA | TRBJ1-6 | TRBV30 | TGTGCCTGGAGGTCGGGGATTACGTCACCCCTCCACTTT | CAWRSGITSPLHF
TRBD2 | NA | TRBJ2-4 | TRBV30 | TGTGCCTGGAGATCACTAGCGGGAGGGCCGGGAGGGGGGAACATTCAGTACTTC | CAWRSLAGGPGGGNIQYF
TRBD2 | NA | TRBJ2-5 | TRBV5-5 | TGTGCCAGCAGCTTTGGACTAGCGGGGGACCAAGAGACCCAGTACTTC | CASSFGLAGDQETQYF
NA | NA | TRBJ1-3 | TRBV19 | TGTGCCAGTAGTACGGCCATCGGGTCAAACTCTGGAAACACCATATATTTT | CASSTAIGSNSGNTIYF
TRBD1 | many | TRBJ1-1 | TRBV29-1 | TGCAGCGTTGAAGTGGCGGCAGGGGGCGCGACTGAAGCTTTCTTT | CSVEVAAGGATEAFF
TRBD2 | few | TRBJ2-3 | TRBV4-1 | TGCGCCAGCAGCCAAGATGGGAGCGGGGGGGCATATACGCAGTATTTT | CASSQDGSGGAYTQYF
NA | NA | TRBJ2-7 | TRBV10-3 | TGTGCCATCGGGACACAAAGCTCCTACGAGCAGTACTTC | CAIGTQSSYEQYF
TRBD2 | NA | TRBJ2-1 | TRBV28 | TGTGCCAGCAGCAACCTTCTCGGACTAGCGGTCTACAATGAGCAGTTCTTC | CASSNLLGLAVYNEQFF
TRBD2 | NA | TRBJ2-3 | TRBV4-3 | TGCGCCAGCAGCCAGCAGCCCGGACTAGCGGGAGTAATAGATACGCAGTATTTT | CASSQQPGLAGVIDTQYF
NA | NA | TRBJ2-3 | TRBV9 | TGTGCCAGCAGCGTAGGGGCTAGCGGCACAGATACGCAGTATTTT | CASSVGASGTDTQYF
NA | NA | TRBJ2-3 | TRBV18 | TGTGCCAGCTCACCACGTCAGGGGATTACAGATACGCAGTATTTT | CASSPRQGITDTQYF
NA | NA | TRBJ1-5 | TRBV19 | TGTGCCAGTAGTATCGGAGCCTCACTCCAGCATTTT | CASSIGASLQHF
NA | NA | TRBJ1-6 | TRBV2 | TGTGCCAGCAGTGAACAGGAAACCTATAATTCACCCCTCCACTTT | CASSEQETYNSPLHF
NA | NA | TRBJ2-3 | TRBV7-9 | TGTGCCAGCAGCTCTCCTAGCACAGATACGCAGTATTTT | CASSSPSTDTQYF
NA | NA | TRBJ1-3 | TRBV5-1 | TGCGCCAGCAGCTTGGTCGCGTTCTCTGGAAACACCATATATTTT | CASSLVAFSGNTIYF
NA | NA | TRBJ1-1 | TRBV12-5 | TGTGCTAGTGGTTTATGGAACGAAGCGAGGAACACTGAAGCTTTCTTT | CASGLWNEARNTEAFF
NA | NA | TRBJ1-4 | TRBV7-9 | TGTGCCAGCAGCGCAGTCGGTACAGGAGGGGAAAAACTGTTTTTT | CASSAVGTGGEKLFF
NA | NA | TRBJ2-7 | TRBV6-5 | TGTGCCAGCACCCGGGGTTCCGACGAGCAGTACTTC | CASTRGSDEQYF
TRBD2 | NA | TRBJ2-3 | TRBV7-9 | TGTGCCAGCAGCTATGGGACTAGCGGGGGACACACAGATACGCAGTATTTT | CASSYGTSGGHTDTQYF
NA | once | TRBJ1-1 | TRBV9 | TGTGCCAGCAGCGTAGGCAGGGCGAACACTGAAGCTTTCTTT | CASSVGRANTEAFF
TRBD2 | NA | TRBJ2-6 | TRBV7-8 | TGTGCCAGCAGCACCCGTAGCGGGGGGGCCTTTGGGGCCAACGTCCTGACTTTC | CASSTRSGGAFGANVLTF
TRBD2 | NA | TRBJ2-1 | TRBV5-4 | TGTGCCAGCAGCTTACCTCTAGCGGGAGTTAATGAGCAGTTCTTC | CASSLPLAGVNEQFF
NA | NA | TRBJ2-2 | TRBV28 | TGTGCCAGCAAATTGGGGGGGAACACCGGGGAGCTGTTTTTT | CASKLGGNTGELFF
TRBD1 | NA | TRBJ1-2 | TRBV28 | TGTGCCAGCCTATACGGACAGGGGGCAACCTATCTCTTC | CASLYGQGATYLF